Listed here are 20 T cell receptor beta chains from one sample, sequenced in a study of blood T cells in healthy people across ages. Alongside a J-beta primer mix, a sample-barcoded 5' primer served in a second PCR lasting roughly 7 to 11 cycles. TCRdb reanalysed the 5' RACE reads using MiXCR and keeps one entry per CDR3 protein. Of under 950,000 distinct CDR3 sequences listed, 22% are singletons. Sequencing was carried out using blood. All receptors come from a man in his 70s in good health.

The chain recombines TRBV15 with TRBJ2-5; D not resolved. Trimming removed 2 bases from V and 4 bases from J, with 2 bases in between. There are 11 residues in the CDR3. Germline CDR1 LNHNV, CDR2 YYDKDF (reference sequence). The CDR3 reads CATSRTETQYF. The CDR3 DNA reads TGTGCCACCAGCAGAACAGAGACCCAGTACTTC.

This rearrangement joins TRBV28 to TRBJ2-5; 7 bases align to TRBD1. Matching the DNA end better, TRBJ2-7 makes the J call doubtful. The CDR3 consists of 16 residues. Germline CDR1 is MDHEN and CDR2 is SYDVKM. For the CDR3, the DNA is TGTGCCAGCAGTTTTGCCCTGACAGGGACCTCCTACGAGCAGTACTTC. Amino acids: CASSFALTGTSYEQYF.

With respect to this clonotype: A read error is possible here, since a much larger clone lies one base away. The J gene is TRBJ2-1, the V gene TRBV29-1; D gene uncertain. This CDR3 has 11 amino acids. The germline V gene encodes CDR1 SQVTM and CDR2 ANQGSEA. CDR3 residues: CSVGSYNEQSF. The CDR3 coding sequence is TGCAGCGTTGGGTCCTACAATGAGCAGTCCTTC.

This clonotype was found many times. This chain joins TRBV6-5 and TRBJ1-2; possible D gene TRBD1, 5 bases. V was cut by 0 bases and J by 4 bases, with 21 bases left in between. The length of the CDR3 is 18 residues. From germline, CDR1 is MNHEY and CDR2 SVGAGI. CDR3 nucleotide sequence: TGTGCCAGCAGTTACTCGAGGGCAGGGAAGGAGGGTCGCTATGGCTACACCTTC. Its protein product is CASSYSRAGKEGRYGYTF.

DNA for the CDR3: TGTGCCAGTAGTATCAGCGGGAGTGAAGGGGAGCTGTTTTTT. Protein: CASSISGSEGELFF. The V gene is TRBV19, the J gene TRBJ2-2; 8 nucleotides align to TRBD2. Per the germline V gene, CDR1 is LNHDA and CDR2 is SQIVND (reference sequence). Trimming took 3 bases from V and 8 from J; bases not matched to a gene: 5. The CDR3 length is 14 residues.

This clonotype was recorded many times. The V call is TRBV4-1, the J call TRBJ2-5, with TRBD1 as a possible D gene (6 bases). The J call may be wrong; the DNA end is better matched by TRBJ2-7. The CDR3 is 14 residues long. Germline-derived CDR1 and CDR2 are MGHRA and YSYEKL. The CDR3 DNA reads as TGCGCCAGCAGCCAAGCGAAGAAAGGGGGCGAGCAGTACTTC. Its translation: CASSQAKKGGEQYF.

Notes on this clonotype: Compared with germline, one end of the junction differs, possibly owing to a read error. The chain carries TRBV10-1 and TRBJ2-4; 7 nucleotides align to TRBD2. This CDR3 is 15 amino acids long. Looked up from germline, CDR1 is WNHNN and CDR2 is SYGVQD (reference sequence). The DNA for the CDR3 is TGCGCCTGCAGTGAGGGAGGGATTGGCAAAAACATTCAGTACTTC. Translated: CACSEGGIGKNIQYF.

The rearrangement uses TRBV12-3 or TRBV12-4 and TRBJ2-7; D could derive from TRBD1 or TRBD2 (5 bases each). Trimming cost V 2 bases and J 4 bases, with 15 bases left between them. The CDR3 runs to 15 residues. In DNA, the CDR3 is TGTGCCAGCAGTTTATGGCCAGGGACGGCTTACGAGCAGTACTTC. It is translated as CASSLWPGTAYEQYF.

CDR3 sequence reads: CASSLAIGQGYNEQFF. In nucleotides, the CDR3 is TGCGCCAGCAGCTTGGCCATCGGACAGGGGTACAATGAGCAGTTCTTC. This rearrangement joins TRBV5-1 to TRBJ2-1, with 9 bases lining up with TRBD1. This CDR3 comprises 16 residues. Germline CDR1 reads SGHRS; CDR2 reads YFSETQ. V lost 0 bases and J lost 4; bases outside the gene matches: 5.

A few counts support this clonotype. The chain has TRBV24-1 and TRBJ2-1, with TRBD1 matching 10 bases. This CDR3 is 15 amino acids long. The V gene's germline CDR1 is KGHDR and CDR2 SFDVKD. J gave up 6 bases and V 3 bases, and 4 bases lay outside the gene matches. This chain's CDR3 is CATSDPGTGVNEQFF. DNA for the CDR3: TGTGCCACCAGTGATCCCGGGACAGGGGTCAATGAGCAGTTCTTC.

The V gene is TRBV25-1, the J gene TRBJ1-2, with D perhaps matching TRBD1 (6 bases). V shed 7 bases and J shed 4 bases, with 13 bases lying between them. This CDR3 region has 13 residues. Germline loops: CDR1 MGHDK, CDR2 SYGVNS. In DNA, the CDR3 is TGTGCCAGCACGACCGGGACAACCTATGGCTACACCTTC. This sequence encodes CASTTGTTYGYTF.

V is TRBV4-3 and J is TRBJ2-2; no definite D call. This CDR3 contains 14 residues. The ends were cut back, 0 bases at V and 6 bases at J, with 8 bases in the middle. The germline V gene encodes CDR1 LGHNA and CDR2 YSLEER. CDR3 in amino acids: CASSQDRPSGELFF. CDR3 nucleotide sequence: TGCGCCAGCAGCCAAGACCGACCCTCCGGGGAGCTGTTTTTT.

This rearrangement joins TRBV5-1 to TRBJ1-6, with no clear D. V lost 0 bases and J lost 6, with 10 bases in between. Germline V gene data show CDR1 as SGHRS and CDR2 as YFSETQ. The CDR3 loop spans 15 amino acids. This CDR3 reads CASSLAQQSNSPLHF. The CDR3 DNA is TGCGCCAGCAGCTTGGCCCAACAGAGTAATTCACCCCTCCACTTT.

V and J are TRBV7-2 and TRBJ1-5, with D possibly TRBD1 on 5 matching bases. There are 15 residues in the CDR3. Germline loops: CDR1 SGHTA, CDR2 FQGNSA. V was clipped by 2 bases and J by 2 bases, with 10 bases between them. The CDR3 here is CASSLSLGGNQPQHF. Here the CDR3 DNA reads TGTGCCAGCAGCTTAAGCTTGGGGGGCAATCAGCCCCAGCATTTT.

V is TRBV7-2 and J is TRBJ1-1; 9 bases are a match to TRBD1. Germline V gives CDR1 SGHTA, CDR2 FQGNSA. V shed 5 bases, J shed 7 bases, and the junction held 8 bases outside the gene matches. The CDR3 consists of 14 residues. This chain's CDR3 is CASSPRTGEGEAFF. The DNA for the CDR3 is TGTGCCAGCAGCCCTAGGACAGGGGAGGGTGAAGCTTTCTTT.

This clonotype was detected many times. The CDR3 coding sequence is TGCAGCGTTGATATGAAATTCGCAGGCTACACCTTC. The encoded protein is CSVDMKFAGYTF. The rearrangement joins TRBV29-1 to TRBJ1-2; D remains unclear. V was shortened by 3 bases and J by 8 bases, with 13 bases between the two germline ends. Germline assignment: CDR1 SQVTM and CDR2 ANQGSEA. The CDR3 loop spans 12 amino acids.

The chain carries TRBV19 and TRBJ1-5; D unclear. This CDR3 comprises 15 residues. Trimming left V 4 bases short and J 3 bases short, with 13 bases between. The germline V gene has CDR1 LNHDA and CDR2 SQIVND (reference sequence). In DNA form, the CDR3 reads TGTGCCAGTAGTACCGGTGGACCGAACAATCAGCCCCAGCATTTT. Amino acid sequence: CASSTGGPNNQPQHF.

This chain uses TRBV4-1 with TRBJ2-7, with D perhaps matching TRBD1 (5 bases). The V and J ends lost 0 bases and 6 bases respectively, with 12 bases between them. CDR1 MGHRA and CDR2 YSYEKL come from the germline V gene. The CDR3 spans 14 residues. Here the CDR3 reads CASSQEGRVTEQYF. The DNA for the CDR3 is TGCGCCAGCAGCCAAGAGGGCAGGGTAACCGAGCAGTACTTC.

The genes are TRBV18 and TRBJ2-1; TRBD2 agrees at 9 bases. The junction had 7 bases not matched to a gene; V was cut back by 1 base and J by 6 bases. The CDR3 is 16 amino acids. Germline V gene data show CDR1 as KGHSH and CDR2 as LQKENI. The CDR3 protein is CASSPRRGRDSNEQFF. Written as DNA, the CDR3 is TGTGCCAGCTCACCACGGCGCGGGAGGGATTCCAATGAGCAGTTCTTC.

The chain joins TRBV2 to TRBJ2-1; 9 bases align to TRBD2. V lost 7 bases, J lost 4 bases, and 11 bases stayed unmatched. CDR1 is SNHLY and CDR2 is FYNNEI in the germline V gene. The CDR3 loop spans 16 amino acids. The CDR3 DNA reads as TGTGCCAGCAAGAGGGCCGTTAGCGGGGGATACAATGAGCAGTTCTTC. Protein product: CASKRAVSGGYNEQFF.